Included here is one TCR beta chain sequence, with context. The data were obtained in a study of blood T cell repertoires in COVID-19. Study-level background: In each case, the material was cDNA or gDNA derived from T cells, B-cell-depleted T cells, or PBMCs.

V was clipped by 0 bases and J by 9 bases, with 9 bases between them. Germline CDR1 reads MGHRA; CDR2 reads YSYEKL. The CDR3 loop spans 13 amino acids. As handled by the study authors: Counts of nucleated cells, estimated from reference gene primer amplification, were obtained. Sequencing used immunoSEQ multiplex PCR; TCRdb keeps in-frame clones, though not all of them. That table is the source of V, J and clone size, and D and trimming were worked out from the DNA. The sample carries 180,000 or so clones, under 85% recorded once. Material: peripheral blood. The gene calls are TRBV4-1 and TRBJ1-5, with a possible D match to TRBD1 (5 bases). The TCR originated in a man aged 55 to 69 who had recovered from COVID-19. This CDR3 is CASSQDLGGPQHF. Written as DNA, the CDR3 is TGCGCCAGCAGCCAAGATCTCGGGGGGCCCCAGCATTTT.